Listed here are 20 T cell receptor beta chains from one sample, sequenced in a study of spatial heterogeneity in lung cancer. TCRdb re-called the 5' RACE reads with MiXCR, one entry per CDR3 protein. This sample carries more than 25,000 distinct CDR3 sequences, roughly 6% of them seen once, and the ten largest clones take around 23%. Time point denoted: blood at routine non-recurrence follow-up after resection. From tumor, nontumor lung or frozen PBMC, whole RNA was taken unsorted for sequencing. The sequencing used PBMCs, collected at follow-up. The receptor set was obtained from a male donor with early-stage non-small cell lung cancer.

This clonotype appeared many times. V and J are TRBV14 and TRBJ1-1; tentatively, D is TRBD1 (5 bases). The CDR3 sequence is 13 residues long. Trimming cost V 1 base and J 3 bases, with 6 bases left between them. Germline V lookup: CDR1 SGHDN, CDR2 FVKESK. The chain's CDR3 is CASSQGGHTEAFF. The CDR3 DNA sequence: TGTGCCAGCAGCCAAGGGGGCCACACTGAAGCTTTCTTT.

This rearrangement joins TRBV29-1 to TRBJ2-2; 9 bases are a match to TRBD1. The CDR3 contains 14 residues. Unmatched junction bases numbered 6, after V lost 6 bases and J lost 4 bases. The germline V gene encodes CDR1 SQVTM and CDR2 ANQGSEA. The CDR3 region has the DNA TGCAGCGTCCGGGGACAGGGCGGCACCGGGGAGCTGTTTTTT. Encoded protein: CSVRGQGGTGELFF.

The CDR3 sequence: CASSYPRGAGNTEAFF. The DNA for the CDR3 is TGTGCCAGCAGTTACCCTAGAGGGGCAGGGAACACTGAAGCTTTCTTT. This chain connects TRBV6-5 to TRBJ1-1; possibly TRBD1 for D (5 bases). This CDR3 comprises 16 residues. The germline V and J ends were trimmed by 2 bases and 1 base, with 14 bases remaining between them. Germline V lookup: CDR1 MNHEY, CDR2 SVGAGI.

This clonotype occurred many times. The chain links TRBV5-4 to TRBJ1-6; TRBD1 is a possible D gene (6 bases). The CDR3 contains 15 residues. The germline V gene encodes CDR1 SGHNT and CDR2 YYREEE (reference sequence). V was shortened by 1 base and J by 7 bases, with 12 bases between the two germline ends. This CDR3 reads CASSLKWGANSPLHF. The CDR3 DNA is TGTGCCAGCAGCTTGAAGTGGGGGGCAAATTCACCCCTCCACTTT.

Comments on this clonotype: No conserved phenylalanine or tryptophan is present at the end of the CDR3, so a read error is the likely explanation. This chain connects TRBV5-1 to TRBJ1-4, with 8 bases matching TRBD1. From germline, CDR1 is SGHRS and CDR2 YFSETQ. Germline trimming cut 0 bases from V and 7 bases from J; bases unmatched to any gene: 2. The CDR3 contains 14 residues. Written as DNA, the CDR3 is TGCGCCAGCAGCTTGGACAGGGGGACTGAAAAACTGTTTTCT. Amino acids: CASSLDRGTEKLFS.

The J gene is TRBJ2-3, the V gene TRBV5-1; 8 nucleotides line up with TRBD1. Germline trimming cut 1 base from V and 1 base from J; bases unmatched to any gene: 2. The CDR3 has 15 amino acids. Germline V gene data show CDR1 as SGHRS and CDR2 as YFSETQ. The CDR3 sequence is CASSLPGGRTDTQYF. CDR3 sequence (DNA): TGCGCCAGCAGCTTGCCAGGGGGCCGCACAGATACGCAGTATTTT.

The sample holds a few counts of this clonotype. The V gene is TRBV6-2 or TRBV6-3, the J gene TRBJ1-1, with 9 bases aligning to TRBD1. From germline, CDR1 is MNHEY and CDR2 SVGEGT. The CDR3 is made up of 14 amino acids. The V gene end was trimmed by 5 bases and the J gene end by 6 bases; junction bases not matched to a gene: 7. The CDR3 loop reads CASSPGTGIAEAFF. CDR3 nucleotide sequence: TGTGCCAGCAGTCCCGGGACAGGGATCGCTGAAGCTTTCTTT.

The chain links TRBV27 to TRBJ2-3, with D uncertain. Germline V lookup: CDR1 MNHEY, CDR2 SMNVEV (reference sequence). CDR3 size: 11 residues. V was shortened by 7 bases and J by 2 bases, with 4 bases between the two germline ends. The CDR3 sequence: CASTSTDTQYF. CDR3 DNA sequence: TGTGCCAGCACCTCCACAGATACGCAGTATTTT.

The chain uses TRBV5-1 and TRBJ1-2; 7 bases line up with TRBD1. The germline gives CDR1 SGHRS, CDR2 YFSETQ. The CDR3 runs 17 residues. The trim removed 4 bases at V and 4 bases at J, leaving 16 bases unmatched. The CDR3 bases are TGCGCCAGCAGCCCCTCCTCGACAGGACAGGTTATCTATGGCTACACCTTC. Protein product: CASSPSSTGQVIYGYTF.

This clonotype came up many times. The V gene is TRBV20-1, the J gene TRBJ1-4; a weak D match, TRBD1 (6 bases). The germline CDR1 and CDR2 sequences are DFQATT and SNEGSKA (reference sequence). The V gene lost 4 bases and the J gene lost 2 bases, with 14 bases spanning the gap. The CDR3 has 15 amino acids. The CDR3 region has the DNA TGCAGTGCTATAAGGACCGGGGGCACTAATGAAAAACTGTTTTTT. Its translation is CSAIRTGGTNEKLFF.

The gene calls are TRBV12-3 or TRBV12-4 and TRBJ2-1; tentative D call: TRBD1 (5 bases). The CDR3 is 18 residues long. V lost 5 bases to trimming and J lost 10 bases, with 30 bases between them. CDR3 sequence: CASSPVGNRPGSPEEQFF. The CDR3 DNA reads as TGTGCCAGCAGTCCCGTGGGGAACAGGCCCGGGTCTCCGGAAGAGCAGTTCTTC.

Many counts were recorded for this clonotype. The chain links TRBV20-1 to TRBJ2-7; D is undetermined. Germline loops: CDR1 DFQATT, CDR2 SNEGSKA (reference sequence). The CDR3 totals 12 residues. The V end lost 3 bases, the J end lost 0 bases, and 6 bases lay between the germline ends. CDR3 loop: CSASSSSYEQYV. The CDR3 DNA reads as TGCAGTGCTAGCTCTAGCTCCTACGAGCAGTACGTC.

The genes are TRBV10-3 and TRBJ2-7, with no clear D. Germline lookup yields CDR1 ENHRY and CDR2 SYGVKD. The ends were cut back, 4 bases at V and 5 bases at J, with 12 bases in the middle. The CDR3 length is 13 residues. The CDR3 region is CAISAGFGHEQYV. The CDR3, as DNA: TGTGCCATCAGTGCCGGTTTTGGTCACGAGCAGTACGTC.

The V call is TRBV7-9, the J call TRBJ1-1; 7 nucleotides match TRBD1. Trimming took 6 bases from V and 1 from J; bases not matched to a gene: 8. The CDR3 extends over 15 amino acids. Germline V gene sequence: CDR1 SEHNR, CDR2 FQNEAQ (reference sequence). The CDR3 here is CASSSQGLGNTEAFF. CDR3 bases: TGTGCCAGCAGTTCACAGGGGTTGGGGAACACTGAAGCTTTCTTT.

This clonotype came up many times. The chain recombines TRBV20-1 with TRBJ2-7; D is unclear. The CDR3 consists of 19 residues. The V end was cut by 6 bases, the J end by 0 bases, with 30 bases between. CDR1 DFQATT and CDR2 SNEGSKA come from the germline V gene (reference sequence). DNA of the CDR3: TGCAGTGCGGCAAATCCCCCGTCCCGACGTTCGCCTGACTCCTACGAGCAGTACGTC. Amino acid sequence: CSAANPPSRRSPDSYEQYV.

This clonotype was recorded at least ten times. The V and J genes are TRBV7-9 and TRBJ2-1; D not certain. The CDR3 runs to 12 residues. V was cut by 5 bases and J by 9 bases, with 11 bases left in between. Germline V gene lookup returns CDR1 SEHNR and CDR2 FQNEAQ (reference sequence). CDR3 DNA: TGTGCCAGCAGCCCCCTTCTTGTTGAGCAGTTCTTC. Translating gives CASSPLLVEQFF. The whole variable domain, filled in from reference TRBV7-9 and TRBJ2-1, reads DTGVSQNPRHKITKRGQNVTFRCDPISEHNRLYWYRQTLGQGPEFLTYFQNEAQLEKSRLLSDRFSAERPKGSFSTLEIQRTEQGDSAMYLCASSPLLVEQFFGPGTRLTVL.

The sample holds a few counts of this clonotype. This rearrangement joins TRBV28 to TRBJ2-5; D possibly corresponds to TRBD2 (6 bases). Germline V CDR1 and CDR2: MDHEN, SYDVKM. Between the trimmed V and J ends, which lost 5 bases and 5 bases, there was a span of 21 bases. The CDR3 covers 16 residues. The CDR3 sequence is CASSPPPRGLRETQYF. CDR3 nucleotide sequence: TGTGCCAGCAGTCCACCCCCTCGGGGGTTGAGGGAGACCCAGTACTTC.

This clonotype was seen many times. The CDR3 loop is CASAGRASLETQYF. For the CDR3, the DNA is TGTGCCAGCGCGGGTAGAGCTAGTCTTGAGACCCAGTACTTC. This sequence joins TRBV2 and TRBJ2-5; tentative D call: TRBD2 (5 bases). Germline loops: CDR1 SNHLY, CDR2 FYNNEI. Trimming cost V 8 bases and J 5 bases, with 18 bases left between them. This CDR3 contains 14 residues.

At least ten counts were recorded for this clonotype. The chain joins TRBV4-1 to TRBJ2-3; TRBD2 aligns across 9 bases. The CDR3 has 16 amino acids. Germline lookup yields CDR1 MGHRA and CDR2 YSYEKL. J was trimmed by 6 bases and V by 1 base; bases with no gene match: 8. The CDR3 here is CASSQVPAGGPDTQYF. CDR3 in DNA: TGCGCCAGCAGCCAAGTTCCGGCGGGAGGGCCGGATACGCAGTATTTT.

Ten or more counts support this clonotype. The CDR3 DNA follows: TGTGCCACCAGTGATCTAGGGGACTCGACAGATACGCAGTATTTT. It encodes CATSDLGDSTDTQYF. This chain links TRBV24-1 with TRBJ2-3; tentative D call: TRBD2 (6 bases). This CDR3 region has 15 residues. Deletions cut 3 bases from V and 3 bases from J, with 12 bases between. The germline CDR1 and CDR2 sequences are KGHDR and SFDVKD.